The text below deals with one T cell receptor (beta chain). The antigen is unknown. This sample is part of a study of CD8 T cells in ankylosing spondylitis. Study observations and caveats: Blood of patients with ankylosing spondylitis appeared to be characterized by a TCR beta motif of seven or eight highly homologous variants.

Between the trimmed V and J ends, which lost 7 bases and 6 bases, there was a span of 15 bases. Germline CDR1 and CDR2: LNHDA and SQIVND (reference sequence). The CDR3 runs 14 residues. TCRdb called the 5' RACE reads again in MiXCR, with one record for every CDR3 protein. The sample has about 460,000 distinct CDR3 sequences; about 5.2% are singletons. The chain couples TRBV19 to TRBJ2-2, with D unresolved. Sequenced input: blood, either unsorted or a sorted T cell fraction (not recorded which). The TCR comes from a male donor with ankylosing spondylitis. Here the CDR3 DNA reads TGTGCCAGTACCCCTGCGTACGTCCCCGGGGAGCTGTTTTTT. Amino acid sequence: CASTPAYVPGELFF.